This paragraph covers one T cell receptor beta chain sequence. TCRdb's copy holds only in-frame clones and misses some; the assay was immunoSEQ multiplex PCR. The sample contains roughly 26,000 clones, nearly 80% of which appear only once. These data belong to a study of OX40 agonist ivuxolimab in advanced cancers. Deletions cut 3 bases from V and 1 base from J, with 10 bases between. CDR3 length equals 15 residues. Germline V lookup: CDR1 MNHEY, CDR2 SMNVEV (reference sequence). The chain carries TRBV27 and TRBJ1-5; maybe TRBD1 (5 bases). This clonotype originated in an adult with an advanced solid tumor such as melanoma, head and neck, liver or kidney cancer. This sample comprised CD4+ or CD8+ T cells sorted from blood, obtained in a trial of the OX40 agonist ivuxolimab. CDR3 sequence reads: CASSFSGTSNQPQHF. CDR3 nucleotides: TGTGCCAGCAGTTTTTCCGGGACGAGCAATCAGCCCCAGCATTTT.